One and the same sample provided the 12 T cell receptor beta chains below, sequenced in a study of blood T cell repertoires in COVID-19. Profiled with immunoSEQ multiplex PCR; TCRdb holds only in-frame clones, not every one. The sample records about 140,000 clones, roughly 84% being singletons. The sequenced material came from PBMCs or T cells enriched from blood (not recorded which). Receptors were obtained from a man aged 70-80 years who had been exposed to COVID-19.

With regard to this clone: Other nucleotide sequences from this sample produce the same CDR3. The rearrangement joins TRBV7-2 to TRBJ2-2; 9 nucleotides agree with TRBD1. Trimming cost V 3 bases and J 5 bases; bases outside gene matches: 4. The V gene's germline CDR1 is SGHTA and CDR2 FQGNSA. The CDR3 sequence is 15 residues long. CDR3 DNA sequence: TGTGCCAGCAGCTTGGACAGGGGACGAACCGGGGAGCTGTTTTTT. Translation gives CASSLDRGRTGELFF.

The gene calls are TRBV3-1 (or the pseudogene TRBV3-2) and TRBJ1-1; D remains ambiguous. Trimming shortened V by 4 bases and J by 0 bases, and 12 bases separated the two germline ends. The CDR3 sequence is 15 residues long. The germline gives CDR1 LGHDT, CDR2 YNNKEL (reference sequence). CDR3 protein: CASSPPRALNTEAFF. CDR3 DNA sequence: TGTGCCAGCAGCCCCCCTCGTGCGTTGAACACTGAAGCTTTCTTT.

The CDR3 sequence is CASSPRTGDWNTEAFF. DNA for the CDR3: TGTGCCAGTAGTCCTCGGACAGGGGATTGGAACACTGAAGCTTTCTTT. The J gene is TRBJ1-1, the V gene TRBV19; TRBD1 matches at 9 bases. The CDR3 is made up of 16 amino acids. From germline, CDR1 is LNHDA and CDR2 SQIVND (reference sequence). The junction had 8 bases not matched to a gene; V was cut back by 5 bases and J by 1 base.

This chain uses TRBV29-1 with TRBJ2-7; the match to TRBD1 covers 9 bases. V shed 7 bases and J 2 bases; nucleotides not matched to a gene: 9. The CDR3 covers 14 residues. Germline CDR1 and CDR2: SQVTM and ANQGSEA. CDR3 bases: TGCAGCGCCATCCTGGGACAGGGACCCTACGAGCAGTACTTC. Translating it yields CSAILGQGPYEQYF.

The V and J genes are TRBV9 and TRBJ2-2, with D tentatively TRBD2 (7 bases). Trimming pared 3 bases from V and 9 bases from J, leaving 12 bases between. CDR1 is SGDLS, CDR2 YYNGEE, per germline. The CDR3 runs 13 residues. CDR3 protein: CASSGGGARELFF. CDR3 in DNA: TGTGCCAGCAGCGGAGGGGGGGCGAGGGAGCTGTTTTTT.

The chain links TRBV7-9 to TRBJ1-6; D is unresolved. Germline V gene lookup returns CDR1 SEHNR and CDR2 FQNEAQ (reference sequence). The V and J ends lost 3 bases and 5 bases respectively, with 14 bases between them. The CDR3 has 16 amino acids. CDR3 sequence: CASSFNSYINNSPLHF. DNA of the CDR3: TGTGCCAGCAGCTTTAACAGCTACATTAATAATTCACCCCTCCACTTT.

This chain connects TRBV19 to TRBJ1-5, with 8 bases matching TRBD1. Per the germline V gene, CDR1 is LNHDA and CDR2 is SQIVND (reference sequence). After removal of 1 base from V and 4 bases from J, the junction contained 12 bases not matched to a gene. The CDR3 consists of 18 residues. CDR3 nucleotide sequence: TGTGCCAGTAGTATAGTTGCAGGGGGCGCCGGTTGGAATCAGCCCCAGCATTTT. Its protein product is CASSIVAGGAGWNQPQHF.

The chain recombines TRBV28 with TRBJ1-2; weak D call: TRBD1 (6 bases). Trimming cost V 6 bases and J 6 bases, with 11 bases left between them. CDR3 size: 12 residues. The V gene's germline CDR1 is MDHEN and CDR2 SYDVKM. The CDR3 nucleotides read TGTGCCAGCAGGGGGAACAGGGATGGCTACACCTTC. Translated, it gives CASRGNRDGYTF.

There are a few counts of this clone. The CDR3 sequence is CASSLVSGANQPQHF. CDR3 nucleotide sequence: TGCGCCAGCAGCTTGGTTAGTGGGGCCAATCAGCCCCAGCATTTT. The V gene is TRBV5-1, the J gene TRBJ1-5, with D perhaps matching TRBD1 (5 bases). Germline V CDR1 and CDR2: SGHRS, YFSETQ. The V gene lost 0 bases and the J gene lost 3 bases, with 10 bases spanning the gap. This CDR3 contains 15 residues. Drawing the rest from reference TRBV5-1 and TRBJ1-5, the complete variable domain is KAGVTQTPRYLIKTRGQQVTLSCSPISGHRSVSWYQQTPGQGLQFLFEYFSETQRNKGNFPGRFSGRQFSNSRSEMNVSTLELGDSALYLCASSLVSGANQPQHFGDGTRLSIL.

V usage is TRBV4-3 and J usage is TRBJ2-7, with 8 bases fitting TRBD2. The CDR3 contains 16 residues. V gave up 0 bases and J gave up 2 bases; unmatched junction bases: 6. Germline V CDR1 and CDR2: LGHNA, YSLEER. CDR3 in amino acids: CASSQDGSGGAYEQYF. The DNA for the CDR3 is TGCGCCAGCAGCCAAGATGGGAGCGGGGGAGCCTACGAGCAGTACTTC.

The V gene is TRBV5-4, the J gene TRBJ2-1, with 8 bases identical to TRBD1. Germline lookup yields CDR1 SGHNT and CDR2 YYREEE (reference sequence). This CDR3 region has 15 residues. Losses at the gene ends were 4 bases for V and 0 bases for J; bases not matched to a gene: 3. CDR3 DNA sequence: TGTGCCAGCAGCACAGACAGGGGCTCCTACAATGAGCAGTTCTTC. Amino acids: CASSTDRGSYNEQFF.

The chain employs TRBV3-1 (or the pseudogene TRBV3-2) and TRBJ2-7, with 11 bases fitting TRBD1. The germline CDR1 and CDR2 sequences are LGHDT and YNNKEL (reference sequence). The length of the CDR3 is 15 residues. Unmatched junction bases numbered 3, after V lost 3 bases and J lost 2 bases. CDR3 in amino acids: CASSQGTGGAYEQYF. The CDR3 region has the DNA TGTGCCAGCAGCCAGGGGACAGGGGGTGCCTACGAGCAGTACTTC.